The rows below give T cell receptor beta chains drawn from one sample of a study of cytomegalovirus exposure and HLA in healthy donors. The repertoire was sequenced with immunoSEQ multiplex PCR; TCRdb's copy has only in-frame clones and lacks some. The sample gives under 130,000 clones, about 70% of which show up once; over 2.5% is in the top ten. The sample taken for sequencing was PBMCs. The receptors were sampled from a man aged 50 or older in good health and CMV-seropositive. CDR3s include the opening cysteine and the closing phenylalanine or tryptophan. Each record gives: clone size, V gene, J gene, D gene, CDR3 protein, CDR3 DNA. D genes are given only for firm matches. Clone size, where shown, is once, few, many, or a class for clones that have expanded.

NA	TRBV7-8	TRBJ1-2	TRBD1	CASSLGTGRGGYTF	TGTGCCAGCAGCTTAGGGACAGGGCGCGGGGGCTACACCTTC
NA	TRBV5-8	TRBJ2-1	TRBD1	CASSALDRRTGEFNEQFF	TGTGCCAGCTCAGCTTTAGACAGAAGGACAGGGGAATTCAATGAGCAGTTCTTC
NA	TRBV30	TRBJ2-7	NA	CAWSGSGVEQYF	TGTGCCTGGAGTGGTAGTGGAGTCGAGCAGTACTTC
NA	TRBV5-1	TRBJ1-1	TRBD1	CASSSYRGEAFF	TGCGCCAGCAGCTCCTACAGGGGTGAAGCTTTCTTT
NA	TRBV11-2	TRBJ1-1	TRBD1	CASSPRDRGDTEAFF	TGTGCCAGCAGCCCCCGAGACAGGGGGGACACTGAAGCTTTCTTT
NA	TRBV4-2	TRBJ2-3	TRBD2	CASSQDSGSPDTQYF	TGTGCCAGCAGCCAAGATAGCGGGAGCCCAGATACGCAGTATTTT
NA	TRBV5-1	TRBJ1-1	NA	CASSLNPSGNTEAFF	TGCGCCAGCAGCTTGAATCCTTCGGGGAACACTGAAGCTTTCTTT
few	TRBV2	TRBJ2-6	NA	CASSEASRTAGRRANVLTF	TGTGCCAGCAGTGAAGCGTCAAGGACGGCTGGGAGAAGGGCCAACGTCCTGACTTTC
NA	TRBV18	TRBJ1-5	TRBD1	CASSPGTGLTDQPQHF	TGTGCCAGCTCACCTGGGACAGGGTTAACGGATCAGCCCCAGCATTTT
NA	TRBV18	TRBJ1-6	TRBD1	CASSLDRDSPLHF	TGTGCCAGCTCACTGGACAGGGACTCACCCCTCCACTTT
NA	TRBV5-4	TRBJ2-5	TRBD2	CASSLGSGGAFETQYF	TGTGCCAGCAGCTTGGGTAGCGGGGGGGCCTTTGAGACCCAGTACTTC
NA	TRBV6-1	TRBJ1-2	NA	CASRPTGSYGYTF	TGTGCCAGCAGACCGACAGGATCTTATGGCTACACCTTC
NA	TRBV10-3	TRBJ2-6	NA	CANRGTGANVLTF	TGTGCCAACCGGGGGACTGGGGCCAACGTCCTGACTTTC
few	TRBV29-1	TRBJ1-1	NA	CSVAPDMNTEAFF	TGCAGCGTTGCCCCGGACATGAACACTGAAGCTTTCTTT
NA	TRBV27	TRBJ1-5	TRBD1	CASSPEWNRGEPQHF	TGTGCCAGCAGTCCCGAATGGAACAGGGGAGAGCCCCAGCATTTT
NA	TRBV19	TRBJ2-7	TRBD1	CASSNRQGAYEQYF	TGTGCCAGTAGTAACCGACAGGGGGCCTACGAGCAGTACTTC
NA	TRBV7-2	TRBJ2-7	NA	CASSSSAYEQYF	TGTGCCAGCAGCTCCTCCGCCTACGAGCAGTACTTC
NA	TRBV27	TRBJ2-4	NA	CASLWQDTAQYF	TGTGCCAGCCTATGGCAGGATACGGCTCAGTACTTC
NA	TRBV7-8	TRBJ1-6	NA	CASSLARLSPLHF	TGTGCCAGCAGCTTAGCGCGCCTTTCACCCCTCCACTTT
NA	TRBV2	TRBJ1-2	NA	CASSWAGESSYGYTF	TGTGCCAGCAGTTGGGCGGGGGAATCTAGCTATGGCTACACCTTC
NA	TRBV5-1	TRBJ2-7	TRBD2	CASSGLPGLAGDEQYF	TGCGCCAGCAGCGGATTACCGGGACTAGCGGGAGATGAGCAGTACTTC
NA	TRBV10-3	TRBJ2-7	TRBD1	CAISGTGGYEQYF	TGTGCCATCAGTGGGACAGGGGGCTACGAGCAGTACTTC
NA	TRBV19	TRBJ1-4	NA	CASSFVRNEKLFF	TGTGCCAGTAGTTTCGTCCGTAATGAAAAACTGTTTTTT
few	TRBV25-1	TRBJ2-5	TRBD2	CASRGLAGGETQYF	TGTGCCAGCAGAGGGCTAGCGGGAGGGGAGACCCAGTACTTC
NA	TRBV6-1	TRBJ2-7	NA	CASSERVFYEQYF	TGTGCCAGCAGTGAAAGAGTCTTTTACGAGCAGTACTTC
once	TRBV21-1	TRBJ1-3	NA	CASRYRDAVSGNTIYF	TGTGCCAGCAGATACAGGGACGCCGTCTCTGGAAACACCATATATTTT
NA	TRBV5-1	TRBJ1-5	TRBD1	CASSAGQPNQPQHF	TGCGCCAGCAGCGCGGGACAGCCTAATCAGCCCCAGCATTTT
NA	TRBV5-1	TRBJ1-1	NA	CASGRDFLNTEAFF	TGCGCCAGCGGCCGGGACTTCTTGAACACTGAAGCTTTCTTT
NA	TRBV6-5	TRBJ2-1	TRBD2	CASSDGGRGNEQFF	TGTGCCAGCAGTGACGGCGGGAGGGGAAATGAGCAGTTCTTC
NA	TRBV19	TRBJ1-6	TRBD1	CASSGSGQVNSPLHF	TGTGCCAGTAGCGGCAGCGGACAGGTTAATTCACCCCTCCACTTT
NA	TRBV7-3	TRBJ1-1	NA	CASSSTPGGTEAFF	TGTGCCAGCAGCTCGACCCCGGGTGGGACTGAAGCTTTCTTT
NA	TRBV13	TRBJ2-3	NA	CASSLRLGSTDTQYF	TGTGCCAGCAGCTTAAGACTGGGTAGCACAGATACGCAGTATTTT
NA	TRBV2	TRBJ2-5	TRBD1	CASSKFGTGEETQYF	TGTGCCAGCAGCAAATTCGGGACAGGGGAAGAGACCCAGTACTTC
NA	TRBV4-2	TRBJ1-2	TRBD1	CASSQVGPGGASKGYTF	TGTGCCAGCAGCCAAGTGGGCCCAGGGGGCGCGAGCAAGGGCTACACCTTC
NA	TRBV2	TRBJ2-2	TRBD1	CASTPGRGRSNTGELFF	TGTGCCAGCACCCCAGGTAGGGGGCGGTCGAACACCGGGGAGCTGTTTTTT
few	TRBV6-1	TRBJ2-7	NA	CASSEIGRVGEQYF	TGTGCCAGCAGTGAAATTGGCAGGGTAGGCGAGCAGTACTTC
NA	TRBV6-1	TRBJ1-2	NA	CASSESDISYGYTF	TGTGCCAGCAGTGAATCGGACATCAGTTATGGCTACACCTTC
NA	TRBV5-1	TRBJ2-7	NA	CASSSQGITYEQYF	TGCGCCAGCAGCTCCCAGGGGATCACCTACGAGCAGTACTTC
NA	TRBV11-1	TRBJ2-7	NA	CASSLGRESSYEQYF	TGTGCCAGCAGCCTCGGACGGGAGAGCTCCTACGAGCAGTACTTC
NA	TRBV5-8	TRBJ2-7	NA	CASSRTGTPHYEQYF	TGTGCCAGCAGCAGGACCGGGACACCCCACTACGAGCAGTACTTC
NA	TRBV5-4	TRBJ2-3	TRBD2	CASSFGVAGVRTDTQYF	TGTGCCAGCAGCTTTGGCGTAGCGGGGGTTCGCACAGATACGCAGTATTTT
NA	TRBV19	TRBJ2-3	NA	CASSIVGASRTDTQYF	TGTGCCAGTAGTATAGTGGGGGCCTCCCGCACAGATACGCAGTATTTT
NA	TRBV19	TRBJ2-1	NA	CASSIPGSHPYEQFF	TGTGCCAGTAGTATACCGGGGTCCCACCCCTATGAGCAGTTCTTC
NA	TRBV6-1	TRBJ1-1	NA	CASSLDGTNTEAFF	TGTGCCAGCAGTCTCGATGGGACTAACACTGAAGCTTTCTTT
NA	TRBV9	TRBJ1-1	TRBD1	CASSVDRDDTEAFF	TGTGCCAGCAGCGTTGACAGGGACGACACTGAAGCTTTCTTT
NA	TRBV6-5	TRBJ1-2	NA	CASSYSGTNNYGYTF	TGTGCCAGCAGTTACTCCGGGACAAATAACTATGGCTACACCTTC